This is a list of T cell receptor beta chains from one sample in a study of T-cell memory formation after mild COVID-19. Using its own MiXCR run on the 5' RACE reads, TCRdb lists one record per CDR3 protein. Of hundreds of thousands of distinct CDR3 sequences in the sample, roughly 18% are singletons; the top ten hold 12%. The source material was PBMCs or a T cell subset sorted from them (not recorded which). These receptors came from an adult woman who had mild COVID-19 (a few samples of this study predate the infection). Cell type and time point are not known. The CDR3 runs from the conserved cysteine through the conserved F or W. The D gene is left open where the match is weak. Expanded clones are given a class, and other clones once, few, many or no size at all.

J: TRBJ2-5; D: TRBD2; size: few; V: TRBV20-1; DNA: TGCAGTGCTACCAGGCGAGGCGGGGGGCTTCGGTACCAAGAGACCCAGTACTTC; CDR3: CSATRRGGGLRYQETQYF
J: TRBJ2-3; D: TRBD2; size: few; V: TRBV5-1; DNA: TGCGCCAGCAGCTTAGCGGGGGCTGGATCGCAGTATTTT; CDR3: CASSLAGAGSQYF
J: TRBJ2-2; D: -; size: -; V: TRBV5-1; DNA: TGCGCCAGCAGCTCCTCGACGGGCACCGGGGAGCTGTTTTTT; CDR3: CASSSSTGTGELFF
J: TRBJ2-1; D: TRBD2; size: -; V: TRBV6-6; DNA: TGTGCCAGCAGTTCCGTTGCAGCGGGAGGCAATGAGCAGTTCTTC; CDR3: CASSSVAAGGNEQFF
J: TRBJ2-1; D: -; size: -; V: TRBV24-1; DNA: TGTGCCACCAGTGACCCAGGTTTTGGGGGGAGGAATGAGCAGTTCTTC; CDR3: CATSDPGFGGRNEQFF
J: TRBJ2-2; D: TRBD1; size: -; V: TRBV25-1; DNA: TGTGCCACCAGCGGACAGGGGGGCACCGGGGAGCTGTTTTTT; CDR3: CATSGQGGTGELFF
J: TRBJ1-5; D: -; size: few; V: TRBV7-8; DNA: TGTGCCAGCACCTACGGGGGTGGGAGCAATCAGCCCCAGCATTTT; CDR3: CASTYGGGSNQPQHF
J: TRBJ2-3; D: -; size: -; V: TRBV5-1; DNA: TGCGCCAGCAGCTTGGCGGCTAGAGGGGGTACAGATACGCAGTATTTT; CDR3: CASSLAARGGTDTQYF
J: TRBJ2-6; D: TRBD1; size: few; V: TRBV7-9; DNA: TGTGCCAGCAGCTTCGGGGGACAGGGGGCTCCTGGGGCCAACGTCCTGACTTTC; CDR3: CASSFGGQGAPGANVLTF
J: TRBJ2-2; D: -; size: -; V: TRBV4-3; DNA: TGCGCCAGCAGCCAAGATTGGGCAGGGGAAATGTTGGTGTTTTTT; CDR3: CASSQDWAGEMLVFF
J: TRBJ2-7; D: -; size: -; V: TRBV2; DNA: TGTGCCAGCAGTGACCAGGGTGACGAGCAGTACTTC; CDR3: CASSDQGDEQYF
J: TRBJ2-5; D: -; size: few; V: TRBV25-1; DNA: TGTGCCAGCAACGAAAGAGGGACCCAGTACTTC; CDR3: CASNERGTQYF
J: TRBJ2-2; D: TRBD2; size: few; V: TRBV9; DNA: TGTGCCAGCAGCCCCAGGACTAGCGGGAGGCGAGCCGGGGAGCTGTTTTTT; CDR3: CASSPRTSGRRAGELFF
J: TRBJ2-7; D: -; size: few; V: TRBV7-2; DNA: TGTGCCAGCAGCCCCCCAGGGTCCCCCCCCGGGGAGTACTTC; CDR3: CASSPPGSPPGEYF
J: TRBJ1-5; D: -; size: few; V: TRBV5-6; DNA: TGTGCCAGCAGCCTGGGGTTTTTAGGCGATCAGCCCCAGCATTTT; CDR3: CASSLGFLGDQPQHF
J: TRBJ2-1; D: TRBD2; size: -; V: TRBV7-8; DNA: TGTGCCAGCAGCTCCAGACTAGCGGGAGGAAACAATGAGCAGTTCTTC; CDR3: CASSSRLAGGNNEQFF
J: TRBJ2-7; D: -; size: -; V: TRBV29-1; DNA: TGCAGCGCTAGGGACGGCGCCTACGAGCAGTACTTC; CDR3: CSARDGAYEQYF
J: TRBJ2-2; D: -; size: few; V: TRBV7-2; DNA: TGTGCCAGCAGCTTTTTTTCGTCGACGAACACCGGGGAGCTGTTTTTT; CDR3: CASSFFSSTNTGELFF
J: TRBJ2-7; D: -; size: many; V: TRBV12-3/TRBV12-4; DNA: TGTGCCAGCAGTTTTAAGTACGAGCAGTACTTC; CDR3: CASSFKYEQYF
J: TRBJ1-3; D: TRBD1; size: few; V: TRBV29-1; DNA: TGCAGCGTACGCCGGGACAGGGAGGGGAACACCATATATTTT; CDR3: CSVRRDREGNTIYF
J: TRBJ2-7; D: TRBD1; size: few; V: TRBV11-2; DNA: TGTGCCAGCAGCGCCCCAGGGGGAGTGAACACCTACGAGCAGTACTTC; CDR3: CASSAPGGVNTYEQYF
J: TRBJ1-1; D: -; size: -; V: TRBV12-3/TRBV12-4; DNA: TGTGCCAGCAGTCTCCCGGGGGGGGGGAAGGAAGCTTTCTTT; CDR3: CASSLPGGGKEAFF
J: TRBJ2-5; D: -; size: many; V: TRBV18; DNA: TGTGCCAGCTCACCAGCGGGTGGGGGCCAGAAGACCCAGTACTTC; CDR3: CASSPAGGGQKTQYF
J: TRBJ2-7; D: TRBD1; size: few; V: TRBV12-3/TRBV12-4; DNA: TGTGCCAGCAGTTTCGGGACAGGGGGGGCCTACGAGCAGTACTTC; CDR3: CASSFGTGGAYEQYF
J: TRBJ2-1; D: TRBD1; size: few; V: TRBV18; DNA: TGTGCCAGCTCACGGGGCCGGGACAGGGGGTTTCCAGCCTACAATGAGCAGTTCTTC; CDR3: CASSRGRDRGFPAYNEQFF
J: TRBJ2-1; D: -; size: -; V: TRBV6-2/TRBV6-3; DNA: TGTGCCAGCAGTTACTGGGGTTACAATGAGCAGTTCTTC; CDR3: CASSYWGYNEQFF
J: TRBJ2-1; D: -; size: many; V: TRBV24-1; DNA: TGTGCCACCAGTGGGGAGGGGGCCTACAATGAGCAGTTCTTC; CDR3: CATSGEGAYNEQFF
J: TRBJ1-2; D: TRBD1; size: -; V: TRBV7-9; DNA: TGTGCCAGCAGCCGGGACAGCGCTAACTATGGCTACACCTTC; CDR3: CASSRDSANYGYTF
J: TRBJ2-5; D: -; size: few; V: TRBV29-1; DNA: TGCAGCGGGGACGGAGTTGGGGAGACCCAGTACTTC; CDR3: CSGDGVGETQYF
J: TRBJ1-1; D: -; size: -; V: TRBV7-9; DNA: TGTGCCAGCAGCTTAGATAAGGGTATAGGAGCTTTCTTT; CDR3: CASSLDKGIGAFF
J: TRBJ2-7; D: -; size: few; V: TRBV6-2/TRBV6-3; DNA: TGTGCCAGCAGTTACAACCCTAGCGCGCCTTGGGACTACGAGCAGTACTTC; CDR3: CASSYNPSAPWDYEQYF
J: TRBJ2-3; D: -; size: few; V: TRBV7-9; DNA: TGTGCCAGCAGCCACCGCCAGGGGACAGATACGCAGTATTTT; CDR3: CASSHRQGTDTQYF
J: TRBJ2-6; D: -; size: -; V: TRBV11-2; DNA: TGTGCCAGCAGCCCGTATGAGTTAGGGGCCAACGTCCTGACTTTC; CDR3: CASSPYELGANVLTF
J: TRBJ2-3; D: -; size: few; V: TRBV11-3; DNA: TGTGCCAGCAGCTCATCGGGGTGGGGGACTTCTAGCACAGATACGCAGTATTTT; CDR3: CASSSSGWGTSSTDTQYF
J: TRBJ1-2; D: -; size: -; V: TRBV4-1; DNA: TGCGCCAGCAGCCAAGATAGCGAGATTCTACTAGCTAACTATGGCTACACCTTC; CDR3: CASSQDSEILLANYGYTF
J: TRBJ2-4; D: -; size: -; V: TRBV20-1; DNA: TGCAGTGCTAGATCTAGGATTAACATTCAGTACTTC; CDR3: CSARSRINIQYF
J: TRBJ2-7; D: -; size: -; V: TRBV11-3; DNA: TGTGCCAGCAGCACACCAGGGGGGAACTACGAGCAGTACTTC; CDR3: CASSTPGGNYEQYF
J: TRBJ1-3; D: -; size: -; V: TRBV6-5; DNA: TGTGCCAGCAGCCAAGACAGGTCCTCTGGAAACACCATATATTTT; CDR3: CASSQDRSSGNTIYF
J: TRBJ2-7; D: -; size: -; V: TRBV12-3/TRBV12-4; DNA: TGTGCCAGCAGTTTCAACGGGGGCGAGCAGTACTTC; CDR3: CASSFNGGEQYF
J: TRBJ2-7; D: TRBD2; size: few; V: TRBV4-3; DNA: TGCGCCAGCAGCCAATTCGGGGGGGCCTACGAGCAGTACTTC; CDR3: CASSQFGGAYEQYF
J: TRBJ2-2; D: TRBD1; size: few; V: TRBV7-8; DNA: TGTGCCAGCAGCTTAGACAGGGGGGAACCCGGGGAGCTGTTTTTT; CDR3: CASSLDRGEPGELFF
J: TRBJ1-4; D: -; size: -; V: TRBV12-5; DNA: TGTGCTAGTGGTTTCCAACATGGACAGTATAATGAAAAACTGTTTTTT; CDR3: CASGFQHGQYNEKLFF
J: TRBJ2-1; D: -; size: few; V: TRBV7-2; DNA: TGTGCCAGCACCACAGAGGTCAGGGACTTAGGCAATGAGCAGTTCTTC; CDR3: CASTTEVRDLGNEQFF
J: TRBJ2-7; D: TRBD1; size: few; V: TRBV19; DNA: TGTGCCAGTAGTATAAGGACAGGACCCTACGAGCAGTACTTC; CDR3: CASSIRTGPYEQYF
J: TRBJ2-1; D: -; size: -; V: TRBV9; DNA: TGTGCCAGCAGCCCCTCCGACAAGCAGTTTAATGCGCAGTTCTTC; CDR3: CASSPSDKQFNAQFF
J: TRBJ1-5; D: TRBD1; size: -; V: TRBV12-3/TRBV12-4; DNA: TGTGCCAGCAGTGATGACAGGGATCAGCCCCAGCATTTT; CDR3: CASSDDRDQPQHF
J: TRBJ2-1; D: TRBD2; size: few; V: TRBV15; DNA: TGTGCCACCAGCAACCGACTAGCAGAGCACAATGAGCAGTTCTTC; CDR3: CATSNRLAEHNEQFF